The present entry profiles one TCR beta chain with its context. Its target is unknown. The method was immunoSEQ multiplex PCR; TCRdb's version includes in-frame clones alone and lacks a portion of them. Of roughly 130,000 clones in the sample, about four fifths were seen once. These data come from a study of a mutant IDH1 vaccine in newly diagnosed glioma. Overall study context: Across weeks 1, 3, 5, 7, 11, 15, 19 and 23, patients received a vaccination each time, eight in all. Of the patients given treatment, 62.5% were male and approximately 38% were female, and a mean age of approximately 40 years was recorded. Vaccine dosing followed radiotherapy by 4-6 weeks, or accompanied temozolomide cycles.

Germline loops: CDR1 SEHNR, CDR2 FQNEAQ (reference sequence). This CDR3 has 15 amino acids. The V segment lost 5 bases and the J segment 2 bases; nucleotides outside the gene matches: 6. Noted time point: week 11, during vaccination. Alongside topical imiquimod, each dose of vaccine comprised 300 ug of mutant IDH1 20-mer peptide. Material: PBMCs, obtained from a glioma patient whose treatment included an IDH1 peptide vaccine. This sequence originates from a man aged 40-49 years with glioma. This rearrangement joins TRBV7-9 to TRBJ1-2; the match to TRBD1 covers 9 bases. The CDR3 spells CASSHATGGNYGYTF. In DNA, the CDR3 is TGTGCCAGCAGCCATGCTACAGGGGGCAACTATGGCTACACCTTC.